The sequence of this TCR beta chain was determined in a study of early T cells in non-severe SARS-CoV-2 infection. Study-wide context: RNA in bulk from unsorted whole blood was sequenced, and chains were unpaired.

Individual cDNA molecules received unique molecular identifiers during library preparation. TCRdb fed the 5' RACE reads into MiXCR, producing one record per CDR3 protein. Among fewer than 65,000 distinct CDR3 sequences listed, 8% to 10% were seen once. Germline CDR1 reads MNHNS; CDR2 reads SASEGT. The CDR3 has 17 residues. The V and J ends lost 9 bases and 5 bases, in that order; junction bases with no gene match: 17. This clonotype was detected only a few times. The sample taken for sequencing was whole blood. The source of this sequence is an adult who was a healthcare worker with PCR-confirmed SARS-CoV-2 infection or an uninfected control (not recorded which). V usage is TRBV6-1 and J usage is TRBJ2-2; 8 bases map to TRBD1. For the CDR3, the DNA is TGTGCCAGTTCGACTAACCTTGGACAGGGAGGAACCGGGGAGCTGTTTTTT. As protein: CASSTNLGQGGTGELFF.